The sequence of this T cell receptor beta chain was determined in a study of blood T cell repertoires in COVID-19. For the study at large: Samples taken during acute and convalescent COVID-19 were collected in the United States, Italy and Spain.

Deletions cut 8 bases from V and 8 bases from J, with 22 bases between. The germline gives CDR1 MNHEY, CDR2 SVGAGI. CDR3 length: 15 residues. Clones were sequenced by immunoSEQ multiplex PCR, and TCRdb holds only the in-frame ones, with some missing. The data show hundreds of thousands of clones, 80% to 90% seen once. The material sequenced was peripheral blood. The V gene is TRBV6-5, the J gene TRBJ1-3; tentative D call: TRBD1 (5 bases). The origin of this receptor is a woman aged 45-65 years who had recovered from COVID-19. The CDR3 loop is CASGPSGGGRDTIYF. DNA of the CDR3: TGTGCCAGCGGACCTTCCGGGGGGGGTAGGGACACCATATATTTT.